This entry lists 31 T cell receptor beta chains sequenced from one sample in a study of human T cells and chemical hapten exposure listed by TCRdb under 2021. The time point label, as the study defines it: healthy volunteer bleed at 6 weeks. Total RNA was extracted from unfractionated whole blood collected in Tempus Blood RNA tubes. Libraries came from RACE. Reads for this sample came from a NextSeq 500. In-frame beta chains were kept once TCRdb had trimmed the public reads at Q25 with fastp and called clones with MiXCR. A single entry per CDR3 protein holds the most common genes and DNA from its merged rows. The sample yields some 65,000 distinct CDR3 sequences; under 7.5% were counted once. The ten largest clones take up 3% to 4% of the sample. Sequencing input: whole blood. The receptors originated from a female donor in good health. Some clones in this sample may be carry-over from other donors' samples.

This clonotype was picked up many times. The chain joins TRBV7-2 to TRBJ1-1; perhaps TRBD1 as D (5 bases). Germline V lookup: CDR1 SGHTA, CDR2 FQGNSA. The CDR3 is made up of 12 amino acids. The V end lost 4 bases, the J end lost 8 bases, and 11 bases lay between the germline ends. The chain's CDR3 is CASSYRGREAFF. The CDR3 DNA follows: TGTGCCAGCAGCTACCGGGGCCGCGAAGCTTTCTTT.

This clonotype was counted between two and nine times. The chain uses TRBV28 and TRBJ1-5; D is uncertain. V was clipped by 8 bases and J by 0 bases, with 14 bases between them. In germline, CDR1 is MDHEN, CDR2 SYDVKM. The CDR3 is 15 residues long. DNA of the CDR3: TGTGCCAGCTTCTTTGGGTTTAATAGCAATCAGCCCCAGCATTTT. It codes for CASFFGFNSNQPQHF.

Of note for this clonotype: Since a much larger clone is just one base distant, this may be a read error. For the CDR3, the DNA is TGTGCCAGCAGTGAAGGACTAGCGGGAGCAGATACGCAGAATTTT. It is translated as CASSEGLAGADTQNF. V usage is TRBV6-1 and J usage is TRBJ2-3; 12 bases are a match to TRBD2. CDR1 is MNHNS and CDR2 is SASEGT in the germline V gene. This CDR3 is built from 15 residues.

This clonotype was seen at least ten times. The chain employs TRBV28 and TRBJ1-4; TRBD1 aligns across 8 bases. The junction had 9 bases not matched to a gene; V was cut back by 6 bases and J by 3 bases. The length of the CDR3 is 16 residues. Germline CDR1 and CDR2: MDHEN and SYDVKM. The DNA of the CDR3 is TGTGCCAGCAGCAAACCCGACAGGGGCCCTAATGAAAAACTGTTTTTT. It specifies CASSKPDRGPNEKLFF.

The chain couples TRBV9 to TRBJ2-1, with D possibly matching TRBD2 (5 bases). CDR3 length: 18 residues. Trimming left V 3 bases short and J 0 bases short, with 19 bases between. CDR1 is SGDLS and CDR2 is YYNGEE in the germline V gene. CDR3 in DNA: TGTGCCAGCAGCGGCGAATCCGGAGGCAGCCACTCCTACAATGAGCAGTTCTTC. It encodes CASSGESGGSHSYNEQFF.

The genes are TRBV15 and TRBJ2-7, with TRBD1 matching over 7 bases. The CDR3 totals 15 residues. From germline, CDR1 is LNHNV and CDR2 YYDKDF (reference sequence). V was clipped by 0 bases and J by 3 bases; unmatched bases: 5. DNA of the CDR3: TGTGCCACCAGCAGAGATGGTGGGACAGACTACGAGCAGTACTTC. It specifies CATSRDGGTDYEQYF.

The CDR3 loop is CASSLVFYTGELFF. The CDR3 DNA follows: TGCGCCAGCAGCCTGGTCTTTTACACCGGGGAGCTGTTTTTT. V usage is TRBV4-3 and J usage is TRBJ2-2; D not certain. V was trimmed by 4 bases and J by 3 bases, leaving 9 bases between them. Germline V CDR1 and CDR2: LGHNA, YSLEER. The length of the CDR3 is 14 residues.

The chain employs TRBV7-2 and TRBJ1-1; the D gene is possibly TRBD1 (6 bases). Trimming cost V 2 bases and J 4 bases, with 17 bases left between them. CDR1 is SGHTA and CDR2 is FQGNSA in the germline V gene. CDR3 length: 16 amino acids. CDR3 protein: CASSLFWALGGTEAFF. CDR3 DNA sequence: TGTGCCAGCAGCTTATTCTGGGCTTTAGGGGGCACTGAAGCTTTCTTT.

This clonotype was seen repeatedly, ten times or more. DNA of the CDR3: TGTGCCAGCAGTGGGGAGGACTCGAGCTCCTACGAGCAGTACTTC. This sequence encodes CASSGEDSSSYEQYF. The V call is TRBV25-1, the J call TRBJ2-7; D may be TRBD2 (6 bases). Trimming left V 4 bases short and J 0 bases short, with 13 bases between. The CDR3 has 15 amino acids. Per the germline V gene, CDR1 is MGHDK and CDR2 is SYGVNS.

This rearrangement joins TRBV10-3 to TRBJ2-1, with 11 bases aligning to TRBD2. Germline assignment: CDR1 ENHRY and CDR2 SYGVKD. The V segment lost 6 bases and the J segment 9 bases; nucleotides outside the gene matches: 7. The CDR3 runs 14 residues. The CDR3 sequence: CAISGTSGPGEQFF. CDR3 nucleotides: TGTGCCATCAGCGGGACTAGCGGTCCGGGTGAGCAGTTCTTC.

This clonotype was picked up many times. The rearrangement links TRBV6-2 or TRBV6-3 to TRBJ2-5; D is unclear. The V end was cut by 6 bases, the J end by 6 bases, with 14 bases between. The germline gives CDR1 MNHEY, CDR2 SVGEGT. This CDR3 is 13 amino acids long. The CDR3 DNA follows: TGTGCCAGCAGAGACCAGGTGATGCAGACCCAGTACTTC. Its protein product is CASRDQVMQTQYF.

This clonotype appeared a few times. V is TRBV29-1 and J is TRBJ2-7; the D gene is possibly TRBD1 (5 bases). Trimming shortened V by 5 bases and J by 3 bases, and 8 bases separated the two germline ends. CDR3 length: 11 residues. Per germline, CDR1 SQVTM and CDR2 ANQGSEA. Here the CDR3 DNA reads TGCAGCGTTATCCAGGGCTACGAGCAGTACTTC. Amino acids: CSVIQGYEQYF.

The chain carries TRBV20-1 and TRBJ1-5, with no clear D. The CDR3 has 16 residues. V shed 0 bases and J shed 2 bases, with 14 bases lying between them. From germline, CDR1 is DFQATT and CDR2 SNEGSKA (reference sequence). The CDR3 spells CSARDDLRAGNQPQHF. Here the CDR3 DNA reads TGCAGTGCTAGAGATGATCTCCGCGCGGGCAATCAGCCCCAGCATTTT.

This clonotype showed up many times. Here the CDR3 DNA reads TGTGCCAGCAGCTTAGCGCGGACAGGGAGGGAGATTGGCTACACCTTC. Protein sequence: CASSLARTGREIGYTF. The V call is TRBV7-8, the J call TRBJ1-2, with 8 nucleotides matching TRBD1. The germline CDR1 and CDR2 sequences are SGHVS and FQNEAQ. The CDR3 extends over 16 amino acids. V lost 0 bases, J lost 7 bases, and 10 bases stayed unmatched.

This clonotype was counted at least ten times. The J gene is TRBJ2-7, the V gene TRBV20-1; 13 nucleotides match TRBD2. The junction had 8 bases not matched to a gene; V was cut back by 3 bases and J by 6 bases. The CDR3 is made up of 15 amino acids. The germline V gene has CDR1 DFQATT and CDR2 SNEGSKA (reference sequence). The CDR3 DNA follows: TGCAGTGCTAGTAAGGGGACTAGCGGGAACCTCGAGCAGTACTTC. This translates into CSASKGTSGNLEQYF.

The table lists this clonotype with a few counts. The rearrangement joins TRBV7-9 to TRBJ2-2, with D possibly being TRBD2 (5 bases). Germline CDR1 and CDR2: SEHNR and FQNEAQ (reference sequence). This CDR3 is built from 15 residues. V gave up 2 bases and J gave up 0 bases, with 7 bases separating them. As DNA, the CDR3 is TGTGCCAGCAGCTTATCCGGGACGAACACCGGGGAGCTGTTTTTT. As protein: CASSLSGTNTGELFF.

This clonotype showed up just a few times. The chain is built from TRBV20-1 and TRBJ2-7; D might be TRBD2 (5 bases). Trimming took 1 base from V and 4 from J, leaving 17 bases between them. In germline, CDR1 is DFQATT, CDR2 SNEGSKA (reference sequence). The CDR3 runs 15 residues. As DNA, the CDR3 is TGCAGTGCTAGAGTAGGAGGAGTAAAGTGGTACGAGCAGTACTTC. Translated: CSARVGGVKWYEQYF.

The V and J genes are TRBV20-1 and TRBJ2-5, with a weak D call TRBD1 (6 bases). Germline-derived CDR1 and CDR2 are DFQATT and SNEGSKA (reference sequence). CDR3 size: 15 residues. Between the trimmed V and J ends, which lost 6 bases and 2 bases, there was a span of 19 bases. The CDR3 sequence is CSAAPRGALQETQYF. The CDR3 DNA sequence: TGCAGTGCCGCCCCCAGGGGCGCTTTACAAGAGACCCAGTACTTC.

The gene calls are TRBV5-1 and TRBJ2-1; 11 bases are shared with TRBD2. Germline values: CDR1 SGHRS, CDR2 YFSETQ. After removal of 4 bases from V and 8 bases from J, the junction contained 2 bases not matched to a gene. The CDR3 extends over 13 amino acids. This chain's CDR3 is CASSLLAGDEQFF. DNA for the CDR3: TGCGCCAGCAGCCTACTAGCGGGAGATGAGCAGTTCTTC.

Turning to this clonotype: The junction does not match germline at one end; this may be a read error. This rearrangement joins TRBV3-1 to TRBJ2-7; D is undetermined. Germline V lookup: CDR1 LGHDT, CDR2 YNNKEL (reference sequence). There are 13 residues in the CDR3. CDR3 amino acids: CVSRDRASYEQYF. The DNA for the CDR3 is TGTGTCAGCAGAGATCGGGCTTCGTACGAGCAGTACTTC.

The V call is TRBV7-9, the J call TRBJ1-1, with 8 bases matching TRBD1. The CDR3 has 14 amino acids. Germline CDR1 and CDR2: SEHNR and FQNEAQ (reference sequence). The V segment lost 4 bases and the J segment 6 bases; nucleotides outside the gene matches: 7. CDR3 in amino acids: CASSWTRDRSEAFF. The CDR3 coding sequence is TGTGCCAGCAGCTGGACCAGGGACAGGTCTGAAGCTTTCTTT. The full variable domain, with the rest looked up from reference TRBV7-9 and TRBJ1-1, is DTGVSQNPRHKITKRGQNVTFRCDPISEHNRLYWYRQTLGQGPEFLTYFQNEAQLEKSRLLSDRFSAERPKGSFSTLEIQRTEQGDSAMYLCASSWTRDRSEAFFGQGTRLTVV.

V gene TRBV5-1 combines with J gene TRBJ2-2, with 11 bases lining up with TRBD2. The length of the CDR3 is 15 residues. Germline trimming cut 7 bases from V and 1 base from J; bases unmatched to any gene: 3. Germline CDR1 SGHRS, CDR2 YFSETQ. This CDR3 reads CASETSGRNTGELFF. The CDR3 coding sequence is TGCGCCAGCGAAACTAGCGGGAGGAACACCGGGGAGCTGTTTTTT.

This clonotype was recorded many times. A much larger clone sits a single nucleotide away, making a read error possible. The genes are TRBV4-3 and TRBJ1-2, with 9 bases that match TRBD1. CDR1 is LGHNA, CDR2 YSLEER, per germline. This CDR3 region has 13 residues. CDR3 loop: CASSQTGGYGDTF. In DNA form, the CDR3 reads TGCGCCAGCAGCCAAACAGGGGGCTATGGCGACACCTTC.

In its sample, this clonotype was seen many times. This chain joins TRBV20-1 and TRBJ1-6, with D unresolved. Germline V gene lookup returns CDR1 DFQATT and CDR2 SNEGSKA (reference sequence). The V gene lost 0 bases and the J gene lost 6 bases, with 9 bases spanning the gap. The CDR3 is 14 residues long. DNA of the CDR3: TGCAGTGCTAGAGAGCGGCAGATTAATTCACCCCTCCACTTT. Translation gives CSARERQINSPLHF.

The sample holds many counts of this clonotype. The chain recombines TRBV20-1 with TRBJ1-5, with 7 bases aligning to TRBD1. Looked up from germline, CDR1 is DFQATT and CDR2 is SNEGSKA (reference sequence). This CDR3 has 13 amino acids. V lost 7 bases, J lost 3 bases, and 6 bases stayed unmatched. CDR3 sequence (DNA): TGCAGTGTTGGGACAGCTGACAATCAGCCCCAGCATTTT. This translates into CSVGTADNQPQHF.

V and J are TRBV28 and TRBJ2-5; a possible D gene is TRBD1 (6 bases). V lost 6 bases and J 5 bases, leaving 19 bases between the germline ends. The CDR3 contains 15 residues. The germline gives CDR1 MDHEN, CDR2 SYDVKM. CDR3 loop: CASRGVGTTGETQYF. In DNA, the CDR3 is TGTGCCAGCAGGGGCGTAGGGACAACGGGGGAGACCCAGTACTTC.

The V call is TRBV6-4, the J call TRBJ2-3; maybe TRBD1 (5 bases). The CDR3 consists of 14 residues. V lost 3 bases and J lost 2, with 9 bases in between. Germline V CDR1 and CDR2: MRHNA, SNTAGT. The CDR3 coding sequence is TGTGCCAGCAGTGAAGGGGCCTACACAGATACGCAGTATTTT. It is translated as CASSEGAYTDTQYF.

CDR3 DNA: TGTGCCAGCAGTTCGCCGAGGGGCATGGCTTTCTTT. Its translation is CASSSPRGMAFF. The chain joins TRBV27 to TRBJ1-1; the D gene is possibly TRBD1 (5 bases). The V end lost 4 bases, the J end lost 11 bases, and 14 bases lay between the germline ends. This CDR3 comprises 12 residues. CDR1 and CDR2 from the germline V gene are MNHEY and SMNVEV (reference sequence).

This clonotype was recorded at least ten times. The rearrangement uses TRBV28 and TRBJ2-5; 7 bases align to TRBD2. V was clipped by 2 bases and J by 1 base; unmatched bases: 4. Germline assignment: CDR1 MDHEN and CDR2 SYDVKM. CDR3 length equals 15 residues. CDR3 region: CASSLGRGVQETQYF. In DNA form, the CDR3 reads TGTGCCAGCAGTTTAGGCCGGGGGGTCCAAGAGACCCAGTACTTC. The full variable domain, completed using reference TRBV28 and TRBJ2-5, is DVKVTQSSRYLVKRTGEKVFLECVQDMDHENMFWYRQDPGLGLRLIYFSYDVKMKEKGDIPEGYSVSREKKERFSLILESASTNQTSMYLCASSLGRGVQETQYFGPGTRLLVL.

The rearrangement joins TRBV4-1 to TRBJ2-3; D is ambiguous. Germline CDR1 is MGHRA and CDR2 is YSYEKL. This CDR3 spans 15 amino acids. The V end lost 4 bases, the J end lost 2 bases, and 13 bases lay between the germline ends. The CDR3 DNA reads as TGCGCCAGCAGCCCGGACGGAATTGCCACAGATACGCAGTATTTT. Translation gives CASSPDGIATDTQYF.

This clonotype was picked up many times. The V call is TRBV2, the J call TRBJ2-3; 7 nucleotides line up with TRBD2. The CDR3 contains 14 residues. Trimming at V came to 1 base and at J to 10 bases, leaving 8 bases not matched to a gene. The germline V gene has CDR1 SNHLY and CDR2 FYNNEI. For the CDR3, the DNA is TGTGCCAGCAGTGAAGGGGGGGGACTCCTCCCGCAGTATTTT. Translation gives CASSEGGGLLPQYF.